This T cell receptor (beta chain) was found in a study of identical twins. The study, taken as a whole, reports: Excess low generation probability was seen in twin-shared out-of-frame alpha sequences.

This clonotype was detected only a few times. Its antigen is not identified. CDR3 length equals 15 residues. V was pared by 0 bases and J by 0 bases, with 8 bases between. CDR1 MNHNS and CDR2 SASEGT come from the germline V gene. A universal primer site was created by template switching, with the cDNA bearing unique molecular identifiers. TCRdb recomputed calls from the 5' RACE reads with MiXCR, one row per CDR3 protein. The table lists 1,800,000 or so distinct CDR3 sequences, under 35% of them singletons. The chain recombines TRBV6-1 with TRBJ1-1; no clear D gene. The source material was cord blood. The source is a newborn girl in good health. For the CDR3, the DNA is TGTGCCAGCAGTGAAGCGCGGTTTGTGAACACTGAAGCTTTCTTT. Protein sequence: CASSEARFVNTEAFF.